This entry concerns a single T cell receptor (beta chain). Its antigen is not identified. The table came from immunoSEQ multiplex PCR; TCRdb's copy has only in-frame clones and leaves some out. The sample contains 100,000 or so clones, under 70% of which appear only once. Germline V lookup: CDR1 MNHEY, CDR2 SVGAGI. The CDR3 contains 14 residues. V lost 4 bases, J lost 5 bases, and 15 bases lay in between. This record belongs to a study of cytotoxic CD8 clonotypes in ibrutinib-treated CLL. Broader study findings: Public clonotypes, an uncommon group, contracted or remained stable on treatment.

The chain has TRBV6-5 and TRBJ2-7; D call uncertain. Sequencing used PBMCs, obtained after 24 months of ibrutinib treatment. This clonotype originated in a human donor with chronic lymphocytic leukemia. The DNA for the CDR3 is TGTGCCAGCAGTTCCCTTGCAAAGGGCCACGAGCAGTACTTC. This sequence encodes CASSSLAKGHEQYF.